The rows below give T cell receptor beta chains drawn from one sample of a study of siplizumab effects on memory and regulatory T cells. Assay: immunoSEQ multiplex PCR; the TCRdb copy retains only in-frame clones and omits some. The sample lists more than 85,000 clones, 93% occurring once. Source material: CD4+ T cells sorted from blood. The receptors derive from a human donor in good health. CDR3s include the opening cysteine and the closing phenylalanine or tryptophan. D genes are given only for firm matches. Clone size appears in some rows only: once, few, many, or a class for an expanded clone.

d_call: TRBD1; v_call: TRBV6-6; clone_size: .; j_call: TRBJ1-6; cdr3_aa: CASSRTGGDSPLHF; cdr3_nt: TGTGCCAGCAGTAGAACAGGGGGGGATTCACCCCTCCACTTT
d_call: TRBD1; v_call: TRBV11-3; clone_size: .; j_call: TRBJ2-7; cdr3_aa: CASSLVTGVENEQYF; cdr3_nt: TGTGCCAGCAGCTTAGTGACAGGGGTGGAAAACGAGCAGTACTTC
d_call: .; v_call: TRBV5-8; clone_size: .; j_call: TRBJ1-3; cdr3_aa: CASSLAPGAGNTIYF; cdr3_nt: TGTGCCAGCAGCTTGGCCCCAGGAGCTGGAAACACCATATATTTT
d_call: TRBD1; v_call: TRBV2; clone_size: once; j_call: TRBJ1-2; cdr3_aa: CAGTGTGGHGYTF; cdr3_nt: TGTGCCGGAACCGGGACAGGGGGGCATGGCTACACCTTC
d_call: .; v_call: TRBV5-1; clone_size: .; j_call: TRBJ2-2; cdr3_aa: CASSLDGIGELFF; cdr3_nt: TGCGCCAGCAGCCTGGATGGTATCGGGGAGCTGTTTTTT
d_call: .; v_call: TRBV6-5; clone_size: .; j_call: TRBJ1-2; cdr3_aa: CASSYSRQSNYGYTF; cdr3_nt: TGTGCCAGCAGTTACTCACGCCAGTCTAACTATGGCTACACCTTC
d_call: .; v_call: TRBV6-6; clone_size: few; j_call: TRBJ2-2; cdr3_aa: CASSSSVGELFF; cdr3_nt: TGTGCCAGCAGTTCCTCGGTTGGGGAGCTGTTTTTT
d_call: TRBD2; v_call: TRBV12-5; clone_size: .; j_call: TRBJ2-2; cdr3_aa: CASLELAENTGELFF; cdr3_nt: TGTGCTTCACTGGAACTAGCGGAGAACACCGGGGAGCTGTTTTTT
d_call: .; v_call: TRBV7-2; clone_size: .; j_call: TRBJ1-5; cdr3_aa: CASSFLVDQPQHF; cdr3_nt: TGTGCCAGCAGCTTTCTGGTGGATCAGCCCCAGCATTTT
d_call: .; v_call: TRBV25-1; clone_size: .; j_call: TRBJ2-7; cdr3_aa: CASSEYGGGKYEQYF; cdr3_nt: TGTGCCAGCAGTGAATATGGTGGGGGAAAGTACGAGCAGTACTTC
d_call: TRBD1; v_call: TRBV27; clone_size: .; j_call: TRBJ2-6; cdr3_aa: CASSLGQGTTTGANVLTF; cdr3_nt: TGTGCCAGCAGTTTGGGACAGGGAACAACAACTGGGGCCAACGTCCTGACTTTC